This T cell receptor beta chain was recovered during a study of blood T cell repertoires in COVID-19. Across the study: Some COVID-19 samples were acute and others convalescent; all came from the United States, Italy and Spain. T cells, B-cell-depleted T cells, or PBMCs supplied cDNA or gDNA.

The table came from immunoSEQ multiplex PCR; TCRdb's copy has only in-frame clones and leaves some out. The profile shows hundreds of thousands of clones, about 89% of them singletons. The CDR3 length is 11 residues. Germline values: CDR1 SQVTM, CDR2 ANQGSEA. V shed 8 bases and J shed 5 bases, with 12 bases lying between them. Sequencing used peripheral blood. The TCR sequence derives from a woman in her forties or fifties with COVID-19, enrolled during active disease. V is TRBV29-1 and J is TRBJ1-1; perhaps TRBD1 as D (5 bases). Here the CDR3 DNA reads TGCAGCACCCGGGGGGGGACTGAAGCTTTCTTT. Protein product: CSTRGGTEAFF.